Ten or more counts support the clone carrying this T cell receptor beta chain. Its cognate antigen is unknown. This entry comes from a study of T cells in Graves' hyperthyroidism and ophthalmopathy. Study at large: Sampling of peripheral blood happened at initial diagnosis, prior to any treatment. Whole-study results and caveats: Most thyroid clonotypes with frequency above 0.001 were detected in blood.

RNA transcripts provided the source from which TCR beta CDR3 regions were amplified. The TCR CDR3 first-round RT-PCR relied on the HTBI primer set. MiXCR, run by TCRdb on the multiplex PCR reads, gives a single entry per CDR3 protein. The sample shows about 600,000 distinct CDR3 sequences, more than 15% of them seen only once. Trimming removed 0 bases at V and 2 bases at J, with 8 bases between. The CDR3 is 14 residues long. Germline V gene lookup returns CDR1 DFQATT and CDR2 SNEGSKA (reference sequence). The sequencing sample was made of blood. The genes are TRBV20-1 and TRBJ2-1; possible D gene TRBD1, 5 bases. The clonotype originates from a middle-aged woman with Graves' ophthalmopathy. CDR3 loop: CSARDRATYNEQFF. The DNA of the CDR3 is TGCAGTGCTAGAGACAGGGCGACCTACAATGAGCAGTTCTTC.